A single sample is the source of the 17 T cell receptor beta chains below, sequenced in a study of CD8+CD57+ T cells in acquired aplastic anemia. The study profiled TCR beta VDJ and CDR3 using genomic DNA as template. TCRdb reprocessed the reads via MiXCR and lists one record per CDR3 protein. The sample has hundreds of thousands of distinct CDR3 sequences; 55% to 70% are singletons. Specimen: sorted CD4+, CD8+, or CD8+CD57+ T cells (not recorded which) from PBMCs. Receptor source: a human donor in good health, serving as a control.

This clonotype occurred many times. The chain links TRBV19 to TRBJ1-6, with D perhaps TRBD1 (5 bases). The CDR3 has 15 residues. Germline V gene lookup returns CDR1 LNHDA and CDR2 SQIVND (reference sequence). V lost 3 bases and J 9 bases, leaving 15 bases between the germline ends. The CDR3 protein is CASSIREEGASPLHF. The DNA of the CDR3 is TGTGCCAGTAGTATCAGGGAGGAGGGTGCTTCACCCCTCCACTTT.

Regarding this clonotype: The conserved closing phenylalanine or tryptophan is absent in this CDR3, likely reflecting a read error. No DNA is shown, since the ends of the CDR3 on it are uncertain; the CDR3 is the one TCRdb lists. The V and J genes are TRBV9 and TRBJ2-3; no DNA check was done on the table's D call, TRBD2. The CDR3 extends over 13 residues, inclusive of both ends. The V gene's germline CDR1 is SGDLS and CDR2 YYNGEE. The CDR3 here is CASSPSGGATMSI.

To note about this clonotype: Germline and junction disagree at one end, which may indicate a read error. This chain uses TRBV10-2 with TRBJ2-6; TRBD2 agrees at 14 bases. In germline, CDR1 is WSHSY, CDR2 SAAADI. The CDR3 contains 16 residues. The CDR3 nucleotides are TGTGCCAGCAGGACTAGCGGGGGGAGTGGGGCCAACGTCCTGACTTTC. Protein: CASRTSGGSGANVLTF.

On this clonotype: One end of the junction is discordant with germline, which a read error may explain. The chain has TRBV7-2 and TRBJ1-1; no clear D gene. The CDR3 runs 14 residues. Germline-derived CDR1 and CDR2 are SGHTA and FQGNSA. The CDR3 here is CASSSKTSQETQYF. Here the CDR3 DNA reads TGTGCCAGCAGCTCCAAGACATCCCAAGAGACCCAGTACTTT.

The chain carries TRBV7-2 and TRBJ2-2; the D is unclear. V shed 4 bases and J shed 4 bases, with 4 bases lying between them. The germline V gene encodes CDR1 SGHTA and CDR2 FQGNSA. The CDR3 is 12 residues long. CDR3 loop: CASSSPTGELFF. CDR3 in DNA: TGTGCCAGCAGCTCCCCCACCGGGGAGCTGTTTTTT.

This clonotype has ten or more counts. The V call is TRBV7-2, the J call TRBJ1-2; maybe TRBD1 (5 bases). V was clipped by 8 bases and J by 5 bases, with 12 bases between them. The CDR3 loop spans 12 amino acids. Germline V gives CDR1 SGHTA, CDR2 FQGNSA. Written as DNA, the CDR3 is TGTGCCAGCGGGGACGGGGGATATGGCTACACCTTC. Its protein is CASGDGGYGYTF.

The V and J genes are TRBV20-1 and TRBJ1-2; D perhaps matches TRBD1 (5 bases). Per germline, CDR1 DFQATT and CDR2 SNEGSKA (reference sequence). The germline V and J ends were trimmed by 5 bases and 4 bases, with 17 bases remaining between them. CDR3 length equals 14 residues. CDR3 residues: CSALPGTRIYGYTF. In nucleotides, the CDR3 is TGCAGTGCTTTACCCGGGACTAGAATCTATGGCTACACCTTC.

On this clonotype itself: No conserved phenylalanine or tryptophan is present at the end of the CDR3, so a read error is the likely explanation. The CDR3 is CASRTGGAYEQYL. The DNA of the CDR3 is TGTGCCAGTAGAACAGGCGGGGCTTACGAGCAGTACCTC. The chain joins TRBV19 to TRBJ2-7, with a possible D match to TRBD2 (6 bases). The V end lost 6 bases, the J end lost 4 bases, and 13 bases lay between the germline ends. Germline CDR1 LNHDA, CDR2 SQIVND (reference sequence). The length of the CDR3 is 13 residues.

As to this clonotype: At one end the junction does not follow the germline gene, possibly because of a read error. The gene calls are TRBV5-4 and TRBJ2-7; tentatively, D is TRBD1 or TRBD2 (7 bases each). Germline V gives CDR1 SGHNT, CDR2 YYREEE (reference sequence). The CDR3 has 16 amino acids. In DNA, the CDR3 is TGTGCCACCAGCAGGGGGAGGCGCGGGGGATCCTACGAGCAGTACTTC. Amino acids: CATSRGRRGGSYEQYF.

This clonotype showed up many times. This chain joins TRBV4-1 and TRBJ1-2; a possible D gene is TRBD1 (5 bases). V lost 4 bases and J 5 bases, leaving 14 bases between the germline ends. Germline V gives CDR1 MGHRA, CDR2 YSYEKL. The CDR3 has 14 amino acids. For the CDR3, the DNA is TGCGCCAGCAGCCGAGAGGGACTCGAGTATGGCTACACCTTC. Amino acids: CASSREGLEYGYTF.

Notes on this clonotype: The CDR3 does not close with the conserved phenylalanine or tryptophan, likely indicating a read error. Because the CDR3's place on the DNA is in doubt, the DNA is left out and the CDR3 is given as listed by TCRdb. The chain has TRBV7-3 and TRBJ2-3; TRBD1, the table's D call, was not compared with the DNA. The CDR3 spans 13 amino acids, including both terminal residues. CDR1 is SGHTA and CDR2 is FQGTGA in the germline V gene. The CDR3 protein is CASSLEITNSPLH.

This clonotype was seen repeatedly, ten times or more. The gene calls are TRBV10-3 and TRBJ2-7; 9 nucleotides match TRBD1. CDR1 and CDR2 (germline): ENHRY, SYGVKD. The CDR3 has 15 residues. V dropped 0 bases and J dropped 4; count of bases not matched to a gene: 4. The CDR3 loop reads CAISESGQGGYEQYF. The CDR3 coding sequence is TGTGCCATCAGTGAGTCGGGACAGGGAGGATACGAGCAGTACTTC.

This clonotype appeared a few times. The chain couples TRBV6-6 to TRBJ1-2, with D perhaps matching TRBD1 (6 bases). The germline gives CDR1 MNHNY, CDR2 SVGAGI (reference sequence). The length of the CDR3 is 14 residues. V dropped 5 bases and J dropped 6 bases, with 16 bases sitting between them. The CDR3 DNA reads as TGTGCCAGCAGTATGACAGGAGCGGGGGATGGCTACACCTTC. This encodes CASSMTGAGDGYTF.

This clonotype was seen ten or more times. The chain's CDR3 is CASSLEGLYGYTF. The DNA for the CDR3 is TGTGCCAGCAGCTTAGAAGGTCTCTATGGCTACACCTTC. This chain joins TRBV7-8 and TRBJ1-2; no firm D call. V gave up 1 base and J gave up 4 bases, with 7 bases separating them. CDR1 and CDR2 (germline): SGHVS, FQNEAQ. This CDR3 region has 13 residues.

The V and J genes are TRBV7-9 and TRBJ1-1, with 7 bases matching TRBD1. CDR3 length: 14 residues. The germline gives CDR1 SEHNR, CDR2 FQNEAQ (reference sequence). The V segment lost 5 bases and the J segment 0 bases; nucleotides outside the gene matches: 3. The chain's CDR3 is CASSAGQLNTEAFF. DNA for the CDR3: TGTGCCAGCAGCGCGGGACAGTTGAACACTGAAGCTTTCTTT.

The chain uses TRBV3-1 and TRBJ1-2, with D perhaps TRBD1 (6 bases). This CDR3 is built from 15 residues. Trimming took off 5 bases at V and 7 bases at J, with 20 bases between the two ends. CDR1 is LGHDT, CDR2 YNNKEL, per germline (reference sequence). CDR3 DNA sequence: TGTGCCAGCAGCGGGACTCTTCCGGGACACCGTGGCTACACCTTC. Translated, it gives CASSGTLPGHRGYTF.

The genes are TRBV12-3 or TRBV12-4 and TRBJ1-3; 7 nucleotides align to TRBD1. Trimming took 6 bases from V and 4 from J; bases not matched to a gene: 9. The CDR3 is made up of 15 amino acids. This chain's CDR3 is CASRKVSGQGNTIYF. The CDR3 bases are TGTGCCAGCAGGAAAGTTTCGGGACAGGGAAACACCATATATTTT.